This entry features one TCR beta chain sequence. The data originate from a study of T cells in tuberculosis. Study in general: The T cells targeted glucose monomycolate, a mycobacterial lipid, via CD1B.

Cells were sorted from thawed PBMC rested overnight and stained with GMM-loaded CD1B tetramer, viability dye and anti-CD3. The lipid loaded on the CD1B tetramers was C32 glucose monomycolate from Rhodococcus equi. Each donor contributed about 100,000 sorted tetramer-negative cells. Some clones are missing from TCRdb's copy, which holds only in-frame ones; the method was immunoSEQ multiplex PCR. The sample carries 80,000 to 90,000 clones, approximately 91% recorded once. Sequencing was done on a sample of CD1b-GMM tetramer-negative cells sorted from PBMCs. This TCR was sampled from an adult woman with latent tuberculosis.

For the CDR3, the DNA is TGTGCCAGCAGGGACTTAGCGGGGGGGGAGACCCAGTACTTC. This translates into CASRDLAGGETQYF. The V gene is TRBV27, the J gene TRBJ2-5; 11 bases match TRBD2. Per the germline V gene, CDR1 is MNHEY and CDR2 is SMNVEV (reference sequence). With V trimmed by 6 bases and J by 5 bases, 5 bases remained unmatched. The CDR3 totals 14 residues.